Below are 29 T cell receptor beta chains sequenced from a single sample in a study of blood T cells in healthy people across ages. Sample-barcoded 5' priming and a J-beta primer mix drove a second PCR of about 6 to 12 cycles. One entry per CDR3 protein results from TCRdb running MiXCR on the 5' RACE reads. The table has about 780,000 distinct CDR3 sequences, about 26% seen once. In addition, the sample was reused for a study of T cells of mothers and their children.

Sequencing used blood. Source of these receptors: a boy between 5 and 17 years old in good health.

The chain recombines TRBV12-3 or TRBV12-4 with TRBJ2-3; a possible D gene is TRBD1 (6 bases). Trimming cost V 1 base and J 6 bases, with 11 bases left between them. The CDR3 length is 14 residues. CDR3 amino acids: CASSLVYQGDTQYF. The DNA of the CDR3 is TGTGCCAGCAGTTTAGTGTACCAGGGGGATACGCAGTATTTT.

The chain recombines TRBV5-1 with TRBJ2-1; D is perhaps TRBD1 (5 bases). Germline V gene sequence: CDR1 SGHRS, CDR2 YFSETQ. V lost 3 bases to trimming and J lost 2 bases, with 9 bases between them. This CDR3 contains 14 residues. The CDR3 region is CASSSGAAYNEQFF. Written as DNA, the CDR3 is TGCGCCAGCAGCTCTGGGGCAGCCTACAATGAGCAGTTCTTC.

This clonotype was found a few times. The chain couples TRBV13 to TRBJ2-1; 9 bases are shared with TRBD2. Trimming removed 5 bases from V and 5 bases from J; junction bases left unmatched: 13. The CDR3 has 17 residues. CDR1 and CDR2 from the germline V gene are PRHDT and FYEKMQ (reference sequence). CDR3 coding DNA: TGTGCCAGCAGCCCCCCGAGTGGCGGGGGGGCCCACAATGAGCAGTTCTTC. This translates into CASSPPSGGGAHNEQFF.

This clonotype has a handful of counts. The V call is TRBV7-2, the J call TRBJ2-7, with D perhaps being TRBD1 or TRBD2 (5 bases each). Deletions cut 4 bases from V and 4 bases from J, with 20 bases between. Germline V CDR1 and CDR2: SGHTA, FQGNSA. There are 16 residues in the CDR3. The CDR3 sequence: CASSSPWESGRYEQYF. The CDR3 nucleotides are TGTGCCAGCAGCTCCCCTTGGGAGTCGGGGCGTTACGAGCAGTACTTC.

V and J are TRBV2 and TRBJ2-5; 7 bases map to TRBD2. V shed 8 bases and J 3 bases; nucleotides not matched to a gene: 6. The germline V gene encodes CDR1 SNHLY and CDR2 FYNNEI. The length of the CDR3 is 13 residues. As DNA, the CDR3 is TGTGCCAGCGGGAGGGCTTTTGAAGAGACCCAGTACTTC. Translation gives CASGRAFEETQYF.

This clonotype has only a few counts. The CDR3 DNA reads as TGCAGTTGCGAGGGGGCGACGGATACGCAGTATTTT. Amino acids: CSCEGATDTQYF. The chain uses TRBV29-1 and TRBJ2-3; 7 nucleotides agree with TRBD1. The CDR3 has 12 residues. CDR1 and CDR2 (germline): SQVTM, ANQGSEA.

The chain has TRBV7-2 and TRBJ2-7; TRBD1 matches 8 bases. There are 15 residues in the CDR3. The trim removed 3 bases at V and 5 bases at J, leaving 9 bases unmatched. Per the germline V gene, CDR1 is SGHTA and CDR2 is FQGNSA. CDR3 sequence: CASSLWLDRANEQYF. In DNA, the CDR3 is TGTGCCAGCAGCTTGTGGTTGGACAGGGCCAACGAGCAGTACTTC. The variable domain in full, with the rest retrieved from reference TRBV7-2 and TRBJ2-7, is GAGVSQSPSNKVTEKGKDVELRCDPISGHTALYWYRQSLGQGLEFLIYFQGNSAPDKSGLPSDRFSAERTGGSVSTLTIQRTQQEDSAVYLCASSLWLDRANEQYFGPGTRLTVT.

This clonotype has only a few counts. The rearrangement joins TRBV19 to TRBJ1-1; maybe TRBD1 (5 bases). This CDR3 comprises 14 residues. CDR1 is LNHDA, CDR2 SQIVND, per germline (reference sequence). Trimming stripped 7 bases from V and 5 bases from J, with 17 bases between. CDR3 coding DNA: TGTGCCAGTATTACCGGGACCTGGGGTACTGAAGCTTTCTTT. Translation: CASITGTWGTEAFF.

This clonotype has just a few counts. The chain couples TRBV10-2 to TRBJ2-7; D is possibly TRBD2 (5 bases). There are 12 residues in the CDR3. The V end was cut by 3 bases, the J end by 6 bases, with 9 bases between. Germline lookup yields CDR1 WSHSY and CDR2 SAAADI. The CDR3 loop reads CASSEAAVEQYF. The CDR3 nucleotides are TGCGCCAGCAGTGAAGCGGCCGTCGAGCAGTACTTC.

This rearrangement joins TRBV6-6 to TRBJ2-7; the D gene is possibly TRBD2 (7 bases). The germline V gene has CDR1 MNHNY and CDR2 SVGAGI (reference sequence). The CDR3 totals 14 residues. Trimming removed 2 bases at V and 7 bases at J, with 15 bases between. CDR3 nucleotides: TGTGCCAGCAGTTACGGGGGGGGCCTCTGGGAGCAGTACTTC. Translating it yields CASSYGGGLWEQYF.

The genes are TRBV12-3 or TRBV12-4 and TRBJ1-2; D gene unclear. The V gene lost 5 bases and the J gene lost 8 bases, with 9 bases spanning the gap. The CDR3 length is 11 residues. CDR3 DNA: TGTGCCAGCAGTGAATTAGACGGCTACACCTTC. Translation gives CASSELDGYTF.

V usage is TRBV6-8 and J usage is TRBJ1-1; the D is unclear. CDR3 length: 14 residues. Trimming took 4 bases from V and 7 from J, leaving 16 bases between them. Germline-derived CDR1 and CDR2 are MNHGY and SAAAGT. In DNA form, the CDR3 reads TGTGCCAGCAGTTCCCCCTTCGGGCCCGGTGAAGCTTTCTTT. This gives the protein CASSSPFGPGEAFF.

J is TRBJ2-5 and V is TRBV12-3 or TRBV12-4; D remains ambiguous. CDR3 length: 12 amino acids. Trimming took 1 base from V and 6 from J, leaving 6 bases between them. In DNA form, the CDR3 reads TGTGCCAGCAGTTTAGTCAAACAGACCCAGTACTTC. Translated: CASSLVKQTQYF.

This clonotype appeared once. This may come from a read error, since a much larger clone is one base off. This sequence joins TRBV24-1 and TRBJ2-3; D call uncertain. Trimming took off 7 bases at V and 2 bases at J, with 3 bases between the two ends. The length of the CDR3 is 11 residues. The germline V gene encodes CDR1 KGHDR and CDR2 SFDVKD. The CDR3 region has the DNA TGTGCCACCAGCCCCACAGATACGCAGTATTTT. It yields the protein CATSPTDTQYF.

This clonotype turned up a few times. The chain combines TRBV14 with TRBJ2-3; unclear D gene. CDR3 size: 13 residues. CDR1 is SGHDN, CDR2 FVKESK, per germline. The V gene lost 3 bases and the J gene lost 8 bases, with 12 bases spanning the gap. The CDR3 loop reads CASSQSQDATQYF. CDR3 bases: TGTGCCAGCAGCCAGTCCCAAGATGCTACGCAGTATTTT.

This chain uses TRBV10-3 with TRBJ1-1; possible D gene TRBD1, 6 bases. Germline-derived CDR1 and CDR2 are ENHRY and SYGVKD. The CDR3 extends over 13 amino acids. V shed 6 bases and J shed 3 bases, with 11 bases lying between them. CDR3 coding DNA: TGTGCCATCAGCAGGGGAGGGGACACTGAAGCTTTCTTT. This codes for CAISRGGDTEAFF.

The chain carries TRBV12-3 or TRBV12-4 and TRBJ1-4; TRBD1 matches at 9 bases. The CDR3 totals 15 residues. Germline trimming cut 6 bases from V and 6 bases from J; bases unmatched to any gene: 8. CDR3 bases: TGTGCCAGCAGGGAAAGGGACAGGGTTTATGAAAAACTGTTTTTT. Its translation is CASRERDRVYEKLFF.

This clonotype was seen a few times. This chain joins TRBV2 and TRBJ2-7, with 7 bases aligning to TRBD1. Unmatched junction bases numbered 1, after V lost 8 bases and J lost 6 bases. Per germline, CDR1 SNHLY and CDR2 FYNNEI. The CDR3 sequence is 10 residues long. The CDR3 loop is CASYRGEQYF. CDR3 sequence (DNA): TGTGCCAGCTACAGGGGCGAGCAGTACTTC.

V gene TRBV20-1 combines with J gene TRBJ2-3; no reliable D call. V was clipped by 6 bases and J by 9 bases, with 10 bases between them. The CDR3 totals 10 residues. Germline CDR1 is DFQATT and CDR2 is SNEGSKA (reference sequence). In DNA, the CDR3 is TGCAGTGCCGCCGGGTGGACGCAGTATTTT. It yields the protein CSAAGWTQYF.

This CDR3 is CATLAGEYNEQFF. The CDR3 DNA is TGCGCCACCCTAGCGGGGGAGTACAATGAGCAGTTCTTC. This rearrangement joins TRBV10-2 to TRBJ2-1, with 10 bases identical to TRBD2. The CDR3 is 13 amino acids. Germline CDR1 is WSHSY and CDR2 is SAAADI. V was clipped by 10 bases and J by 4 bases; unmatched bases: 4.

This chain links TRBV12-3 or TRBV12-4 with TRBJ2-5; 10 nucleotides agree with TRBD2. With V trimmed by 6 bases and J by 5 bases, 9 bases remained unmatched. CDR3 length: 15 residues. In DNA form, the CDR3 reads TGTGCCAGCAGCCGTTACGGGACTAGCGTCGAGACCCAGTACTTC. Translation gives CASSRYGTSVETQYF.

The genes are TRBV3-1 and TRBJ2-2; the D is unclear. Germline assignment: CDR1 LGHDT and CDR2 YNNKEL (reference sequence). Trimming removed 3 bases at V and 1 base at J, with 12 bases between. The length of the CDR3 is 16 residues. CDR3 in amino acids: CASSHDPGRNTGELFF. The CDR3 DNA follows: TGTGCCAGCAGCCATGACCCAGGAAGGAACACCGGGGAGCTGTTTTTT.

The chain is built from TRBV6-5 and TRBJ2-2; 9 bases match TRBD1. The CDR3 runs 16 residues. V lost 2 bases, J lost 4 bases, and 5 bases stayed unmatched. Per germline, CDR1 MNHEY and CDR2 SVGAGI. The CDR3 nucleotides are TGTGCCAGCAGTTACGAAGGGGGACAGGGCACCGGGGAGCTGTTTTTT. Translating it yields CASSYEGGQGTGELFF.

The chain carries TRBV7-9 and TRBJ2-2, with D hard to call. Germline lookup yields CDR1 SEHNR and CDR2 FQNEAQ (reference sequence). The CDR3 is 17 amino acids. Trimming took off 0 bases at V and 0 bases at J, with 11 bases between the two ends. The CDR3 bases are TGTGCCAGCAGCTTAGCTACGACAATAACGAACACCGGGGAGCTGTTTTTT. Translation: CASSLATTITNTGELFF.

This clonotype was counted only a few times. The rearrangement uses TRBV2 and TRBJ1-4; D may be TRBD1 (5 bases). V lost 3 bases, J lost 8 bases, and 10 bases lay in between. Per germline, CDR1 SNHLY and CDR2 FYNNEI. This CDR3 has 13 residues. This CDR3 reads CASSDLGAEKLFF. In DNA form, the CDR3 reads TGTGCCAGCAGTGACTTAGGGGCGGAAAAACTGTTTTTT.

This sequence joins TRBV7-8 and TRBJ2-7; 7 bases agree with TRBD2. The trim removed 5 bases at V and 5 bases at J, leaving 12 bases unmatched. CDR3 length: 15 amino acids. The germline gives CDR1 SGHVS, CDR2 FQNEAQ. For the CDR3, the DNA is TGTGCCAGCAGCGTCCGGGACTACCCTGGGGACGAGCAGTACTTC. It yields the protein CASSVRDYPGDEQYF. The full variable domain, its missing parts supplied by reference TRBV7-8 and TRBJ2-7, is GAGVSQSPRYKVAKRGQDVALRCDPISGHVSLFWYQQALGQGPEFLTYFQNEAQLDKSGLPSDRFFAERPEGSVSTLKIQRTQQEDSAVYLCASSVRDYPGDEQYFGPGTRLTVT.

A remark on this clonotype: This clone may be a read error of a much larger clone one base away. The V gene is TRBV10-3, the J gene TRBJ2-5, with 10 bases fitting TRBD1. There are 15 residues in the CDR3. With 3 bases clipped from V and 7 bases from J, the junction kept 8 bases outside the gene matches. Germline CDR1 and CDR2: ENHRY and SYGVKD. CDR3: CAISDWDRGEGTQYF. The DNA for the CDR3 is TGTGCCATCAGTGACTGGGACAGGGGAGAGGGGACCCAGTACTTC.

The chain has TRBV6-2 or TRBV6-3 and TRBJ1-5; 8 bases are shared with TRBD1. CDR1 and CDR2 from the germline V gene are MNHEY and SVGEGT. This CDR3 region has 19 residues. V was clipped by 5 bases and J by 2 bases; unmatched bases: 17. In DNA, the CDR3 is TGTGCCAGCAGTAACGGAGGACAGGGAGTCTCCGGTGGCAATCAGCCCCAGCATTTT. Protein: CASSNGGQGVSGGNQPQHF.

The gene calls are TRBV7-9 and TRBJ2-4; D remains unclear. The germline V and J ends were trimmed by 1 base and 0 bases, with 13 bases remaining between them. CDR1 and CDR2 (germline): SEHNR, FQNEAQ (reference sequence). CDR3 length: 17 residues. CDR3 coding DNA: TGTGCCAGCAGCTTAGGGAGCAACCAACTAGCCAAAAACATTCAGTACTTC. Encoded protein: CASSLGSNQLAKNIQYF.